The 2 T cell receptor beta chains presented below share a single source sample, sequenced in a study of blood T cells in healthy people across ages. A sample-barcoded 5' primer and a J-beta primer mix were used in a second PCR of roughly 7 to 12 cycles. MiXCR, applied by TCRdb to the 5' RACE reads, yields one record per CDR3 protein. The table records about 590,000 distinct CDR3 sequences, about 30% of them present only once. Material for sequencing was blood. Receptors originate from a woman over 75 in good health.

This clonotype was counted ten times or more. The chain's CDR3 is CASSPGETGTGVGSYEQYF. The CDR3 DNA follows: TGTGCCAGCTCACCTGGAGAGACCGGAACAGGGGTCGGCTCCTACGAGCAGTACTTC. The chain recombines TRBV18 with TRBJ2-7, with 7 bases that match TRBD1. Germline V gene data show CDR1 as KGHSH and CDR2 as LQKENI. The CDR3 extends over 19 amino acids. J lost 0 bases, V lost 3 bases, and 17 bases had no gene match.

Concerning this clonotype itself: A much larger clone lies one base from this, so it may be a read error. The chain uses TRBV20-1 and TRBJ2-1; D remains unclear. The end of the DNA is better explained by TRBJ2-7, so the J call may be wrong. The CDR3 consists of 15 residues. The germline gives CDR1 DFQATT, CDR2 SNEGSKA (reference sequence). As DNA, the CDR3 is TGCAGTGCTAGTGTTCAGTCTAGAACCTACAATGAGCAGTACTTC. Encoded protein: CSASVQSRTYNEQYF.